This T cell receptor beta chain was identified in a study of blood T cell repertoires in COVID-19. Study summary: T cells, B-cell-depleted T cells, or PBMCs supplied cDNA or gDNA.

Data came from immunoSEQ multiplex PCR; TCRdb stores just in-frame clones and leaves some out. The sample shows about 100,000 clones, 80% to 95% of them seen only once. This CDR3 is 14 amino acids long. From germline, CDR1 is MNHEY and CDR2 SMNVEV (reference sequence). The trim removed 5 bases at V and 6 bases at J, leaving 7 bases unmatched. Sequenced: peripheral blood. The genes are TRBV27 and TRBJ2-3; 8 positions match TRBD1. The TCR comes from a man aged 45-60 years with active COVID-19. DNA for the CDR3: TGTGCCAGCAGTGCATCAGGGGGCCGGGATACGCAGTATTTT. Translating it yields CASSASGGRDTQYF.